These 28 T cell receptor beta chains share one sample of origin, sequenced in a study of T cells in Graves' hyperthyroidism and ophthalmopathy (dated by TCRdb to the late 2010s). To prepare the library, multiplex PCR was applied. This sample was sequenced with an Illumina HiSeq 2000. The TCR beta CDR3 regions were amplified from RNA transcripts. The TCR CDR3 was subjected to a first round of RT-PCR using the HTBI primer set and the Qiagen OneStep RT-PCR kit. TCRdb reprocessing: public reads trimmed at Q25 with fastp, clones called with MiXCR, in-frame beta chains kept. Each entry merges the rows of one CDR3 protein and shows their most common DNA and genes. Here the sample has about 640,000 distinct CDR3 sequences; more than 20% occur a single time. Around a third of the sample is held by the ten biggest clonotypes. The sequenced material came from blood. All receptors derive from a man between 25 and 39 years old with Graves' ophthalmopathy.

This clonotype has ten or more counts. The chain carries TRBV27 and TRBJ1-1; 7 nucleotides line up with TRBD1. This CDR3 comprises 15 residues. Germline values: CDR1 MNHEY, CDR2 SMNVEV (reference sequence). V lost 6 bases to trimming and J lost 4 bases; unmatched junction nucleotides: 11. The CDR3 coding sequence is TGTGCCAGCAGCCGGGACAGAATTGGTTCCACTGAAGCTTTCTTT. This codes for CASSRDRIGSTEAFF.

This clonotype was counted a few times. V is TRBV9 and J is TRBJ1-2; no clear D gene. Germline V gene sequence: CDR1 SGDLS, CDR2 YYNGEE. CDR3 size: 13 residues. V gave up 0 bases and J gave up 4 bases, with 7 bases separating them. DNA for the CDR3: TGTGCCAGCAGCGTAGTAAGTGGCTATGGCTACACCTTC. Protein product: CASSVVSGYGYTF.

This clonotype was counted ten times or more. The chain carries TRBV20-1 and TRBJ2-1; D unclear. The CDR3 runs 15 residues. CDR1 is DFQATT, CDR2 SNEGSKA, per germline (reference sequence). Deletions cut 0 bases from V and 10 bases from J, with 19 bases between. The CDR3 coding sequence is TGCAGTGCTAGAGATCCTGGGCTACCACAATGGGAGCAGTTCTTC. This codes for CSARDPGLPQWEQFF.

In this sample, this clonotype turned up many times. This chain links TRBV2 with TRBJ2-5; perhaps TRBD2 as D (5 bases). The CDR3 is 12 residues long. Per germline, CDR1 SNHLY and CDR2 FYNNEI. V was trimmed by 7 bases and J by 4 bases, leaving 10 bases between them. Here the CDR3 DNA reads TGTGCCAGCACGGGGAGTGGAGAGACCCAGTACTTC. Translation: CASTGSGETQYF. Based on the CDR3 plus reference TRBV2 and TRBJ2-5, the full variable domain is EPEVTQTPSHQVTQMGQEVILRCVPISNHLYFYWYRQILGQKVEFLVSFYNNEISEKSEIFDDQFSVERPDGSNFTLKIRSTKLEDSAMYFCASTGSGETQYFGPGTRLLVL.

This clonotype was picked up many times. The genes are TRBV20-1 and TRBJ2-1; TRBD2 might be the D (7 bases). The CDR3 has 14 residues. Per the germline V gene, CDR1 is DFQATT and CDR2 is SNEGSKA (reference sequence). Trimming removed 5 bases at V and 8 bases at J, with 19 bases between. In DNA, the CDR3 is TGCAGTGCTTTTCGAGGGGGGGGAGGGGATGAGCAGTTCTTC. This codes for CSAFRGGGGDEQFF.

The chain couples TRBV20-1 to TRBJ1-2; the match to TRBD1 covers 11 bases. Germline V lookup: CDR1 DFQATT, CDR2 SNEGSKA (reference sequence). CDR3 length: 15 amino acids. Germline trimming cut 1 base from V and 7 bases from J; bases unmatched to any gene: 8. The CDR3 here is CSARVPGTGGSGYTF. CDR3 nucleotides: TGCAGTGCTAGAGTACCGGGGACAGGGGGTAGTGGCTACACCTTC.

This clonotype was seen more than once but under ten times. The chain is built from TRBV4-1 and TRBJ1-2, with D hard to call. This CDR3 is 17 amino acids long. V was pared by 0 bases and J by 1 base, with 15 bases between. CDR1 MGHRA and CDR2 YSYEKL come from the germline V gene. The CDR3 nucleotides are TGCGCCAGCAGCCAAGAACGGACCCAGCGAAATAACTATGGCTACACCTTC. It specifies CASSQERTQRNNYGYTF.

This clonotype has only a few counts. The rearrangement links TRBV2 to TRBJ1-6, with D unresolved. Trimming stripped 2 bases from V and 5 bases from J, with 16 bases between. The germline V gene has CDR1 SNHLY and CDR2 FYNNEI. CDR3 length: 17 residues. The CDR3 nucleotides read TGTGCCAGCAGTGAAACCCCGGTGGGGTCTAATAATTCACCCCTCCACTTT. Its translation is CASSETPVGSNNSPLHF.

This clonotype was seen only a few times. The gene calls are TRBV28 and TRBJ2-2; 8 bases align to TRBD1. CDR3 length: 16 residues. V shed 5 bases and J 7 bases; nucleotides not matched to a gene: 12. Germline V gene data show CDR1 as MDHEN and CDR2 as SYDVKM. CDR3 sequence reads: CASSPTLPGGGGELFF. In DNA form, the CDR3 reads TGTGCCAGCAGTCCCACGCTGCCAGGGGGCGGCGGGGAGCTGTTTTTT.

The sample holds a few counts of this clonotype. This chain links TRBV30 with TRBJ1-1; D possibly corresponds to TRBD1 (5 bases). CDR1 GTSNPN and CDR2 SVGIG come from the germline V gene (reference sequence). Trimming took 1 base from V and 3 from J, leaving 9 bases between them. The CDR3 sequence is 13 residues long. The DNA for the CDR3 is TGTGCCTGGAGTGCCAGGGAGGACACTGAAGCTTTCTTT. Translation gives CAWSAREDTEAFF.

This clonotype was picked up many times. The V gene is TRBV12-3 or TRBV12-4, the J gene TRBJ1-1; D perhaps matches TRBD1 (5 bases). Trimming stripped 5 bases from V and 0 bases from J, with 10 bases between. This CDR3 has 14 amino acids. The CDR3 sequence is CASSRDGLNTEAFF. In DNA, the CDR3 is TGTGCCAGCAGTAGGGACGGCCTGAACACTGAAGCTTTCTTT.

To note about this clonotype: Germline and junction disagree at one end, which may indicate a read error. The J gene is TRBJ2-1, the V gene TRBV5-1; 16 bases map to TRBD2. The CDR3 sequence is 19 residues long. Germline V gene sequence: CDR1 SGHRS, CDR2 YFSETQ. The CDR3: CTSSPPGTGTSGRAGEQFF. The CDR3 bases are TGCACCAGCAGCCCACCAGGGACAGGGACTAGCGGGAGGGCCGGTGAGCAGTTCTTC.

This clonotype was counted many times. The chain joins TRBV27 to TRBJ2-7; D is undetermined. The CDR3 runs 12 residues. Looked up from germline, CDR1 is MNHEY and CDR2 is SMNVEV (reference sequence). V lost 5 bases, J lost 6 bases, and 11 bases lay in between. This chain's CDR3 is CASSEAYGEQYF. CDR3 nucleotide sequence: TGTGCCAGCAGTGAGGCGTATGGCGAGCAGTACTTC.

V usage is TRBV10-1 and J usage is TRBJ2-1; 14 nucleotides agree with TRBD2. Per germline, CDR1 WNHNN and CDR2 SYGVQD (reference sequence). The CDR3 runs 16 residues. V gave up 5 bases and J gave up 6 bases; unmatched junction bases: 6. The CDR3 bases are TGCGCCAGCAGTCCACTGACTAGCGGGAGGGCCAATGAGCAGTTCTTC. Encoded protein: CASSPLTSGRANEQFF.

The V and J genes are TRBV27 and TRBJ2-3; TRBD1 matches at 7 bases. This CDR3 has 15 amino acids. The germline CDR1 and CDR2 sequences are MNHEY and SMNVEV (reference sequence). V shed 4 bases, J shed 0 bases, and the junction held 4 bases outside the gene matches. The DNA of the CDR3 is TGTGCCAGCAGTTACTTGACAGGGAGCACAGATACGCAGTATTTT. Amino acids: CASSYLTGSTDTQYF.

This clonotype has only a few counts. V usage is TRBV20-1 and J usage is TRBJ2-7; a possible D gene is TRBD1 (6 bases). The germline CDR1 and CDR2 sequences are DFQATT and SNEGSKA (reference sequence). V was cut by 6 bases and J by 3 bases, with 18 bases left in between. The CDR3 is 14 amino acids. The DNA of the CDR3 is TGCAGTGCGGAACCGGTCGGACAGAACTACGAGCAGTACTTC. Translation: CSAEPVGQNYEQYF.

There are a few counts of this clonotype. The CDR3 coding sequence is TGCGCCAGCAGCCAATCGGTCCGGGACAGGGGGGGGATTAACTATGGCTACACCTTC. Translating gives CASSQSVRDRGGINYGYTF. The chain uses TRBV4-1 and TRBJ1-2; 11 nucleotides match TRBD1. Unmatched junction bases numbered 12, after V lost 2 bases and J lost 1 base. Germline loops: CDR1 MGHRA, CDR2 YSYEKL. This CDR3 is 19 amino acids long.

This clonotype came up a few times. V is TRBV12-3 or TRBV12-4 and J is TRBJ2-6; 7 bases are shared with TRBD1. This CDR3 comprises 16 residues. Trimming cost V 5 bases and J 2 bases; bases outside gene matches: 6. The CDR3 DNA follows: TGTGCCAGCAGTGGCATAGGGGGCGCTGGGGCCAACGTCCTGACTTTC. Its protein product is CASSGIGGAGANVLTF.

The V gene is TRBV20-1, the J gene TRBJ2-3; D unclear. This CDR3 has 11 residues. Germline V gene data show CDR1 as DFQATT and CDR2 as SNEGSKA (reference sequence). V was trimmed by 7 bases and J by 2 bases, leaving 7 bases between them. The CDR3 DNA reads as TGCAGTGTGGTAGACACAGATACGCAGTATTTT. It is translated as CSVVDTDTQYF.

This chain links TRBV6-2 or TRBV6-3 with TRBJ1-1; possible D gene TRBD1, 6 bases. The germline V gene has CDR1 MNHEY and CDR2 SVGEGT. V was clipped by 8 bases and J by 1 base, with 17 bases between them. The CDR3 is made up of 15 amino acids. The CDR3 protein is CASFGGTRGNTEAFF. The CDR3 region has the DNA TGTGCCAGCTTCGGAGGGACAAGGGGGAACACTGAAGCTTTCTTT.

This clonotype appeared many times. A junction end diverges from the germline sequence, so it may reflect a read error. The gene calls are TRBV28 and TRBJ2-5, with TRBD1 identical over 7 bases. From germline, CDR1 is MDHEN and CDR2 SYDVKM. The CDR3 contains 13 residues. CDR3 amino acids: CAGSWDSQETQYF. The CDR3 bases are TGTGCCGGCAGTTGGGACAGCCAAGAGACCCAGTACTTC.

This clonotype has a handful of counts. V and J are TRBV11-3 and TRBJ2-5; tentatively, D is TRBD1 (5 bases). The length of the CDR3 is 14 residues. Trimming cost V 0 bases and J 3 bases, with 8 bases left between them. Looked up from germline, CDR1 is SGHNT and CDR2 is YENEEA. CDR3 sequence (DNA): TGTGCCAGCAGCTTAGATCACAGGAAAGAGACCCAGTACTTC. This gives the protein CASSLDHRKETQYF.

The sample holds many counts of this clonotype. V usage is TRBV7-2 and J usage is TRBJ2-5, with no clear D. The CDR3 extends over 14 amino acids. V was pared by 4 bases and J by 2 bases, with 11 bases between. The germline V gene encodes CDR1 SGHTA and CDR2 FQGNSA. CDR3 DNA sequence: TGTGCCAGCAGCTCCTTTGGGTCTCAAGAGACCCAGTACTTC. Its protein is CASSSFGSQETQYF.

This clonotype was observed a handful of times. The rearrangement joins TRBV15 to TRBJ2-7, with 10 bases that match TRBD1. The CDR3 has 16 amino acids. V was clipped by 3 bases and J by 3 bases; unmatched bases: 8. Per the germline V gene, CDR1 is LNHNV and CDR2 is YYDKDF (reference sequence). The CDR3: CATSRVKTGGFYEQYF. For the CDR3, the DNA is TGTGCCACCAGCAGGGTCAAGACAGGGGGCTTCTACGAGCAGTACTTC. Looking up the rest from reference TRBV15 and TRBJ2-7 gives the full variable domain: DAMVIQNPRYQVTQFGKPVTLSCSQTLNHNVMYWYQQKSSQAPKLLFHYYDKDFNNEADTPDNFQSRRPNTSFCFLDIRSPGLGDTAMYLCATSRVKTGGFYEQYFGPGTRLTVT.

This clonotype was counted between two and nine times. The chain links TRBV28 to TRBJ2-5, with no clear D. The CDR3 consists of 13 residues. The V gene's germline CDR1 is MDHEN and CDR2 SYDVKM. V dropped 3 bases and J dropped 4 bases, with 9 bases sitting between them. The CDR3 sequence is CASSFGPRETQYF. CDR3 in DNA: TGTGCCAGCAGTTTTGGTCCCCGAGAGACCCAGTACTTC.

This clonotype turned up a few times. This sequence joins TRBV6-1 and TRBJ2-7, with 9 bases that match TRBD1. This CDR3 comprises 15 residues. Germline values: CDR1 MNHNS, CDR2 SASEGT. The J segment lost 2 bases and the V segment lost 6 bases, leaving 8 bases of the junction unmatched. The CDR3 DNA follows: TGTGCCAGCAGGAAACAGGGGGCAAGAGCCTACGAGCAGTACTTC. It specifies CASRKQGARAYEQYF.

The chain links TRBV4-1 to TRBJ1-5; tentatively, D is TRBD1 (6 bases). The length of the CDR3 is 16 residues. CDR1 is MGHRA and CDR2 is YSYEKL in the germline V gene. Trimming removed 0 bases at V and 6 bases at J, with 15 bases between. The chain's CDR3 is CASSQDSGAAGQPQHF. The CDR3 nucleotides read TGCGCCAGCAGCCAAGATTCAGGGGCGGCGGGTCAGCCCCAGCATTTT.

This clonotype was detected many times. The gene calls are TRBV12-3 or TRBV12-4 and TRBJ2-7, with TRBD1 matching 7 bases. The ends lost 0 bases at V and 1 base at J; junction bases unmatched: 6. The CDR3 runs 16 residues. CDR3 in amino acids: CASSLAGSDRSYEQYF. The CDR3 DNA sequence: TGTGCCAGCAGTTTAGCGGGATCGGACAGGTCCTACGAGCAGTACTTC.